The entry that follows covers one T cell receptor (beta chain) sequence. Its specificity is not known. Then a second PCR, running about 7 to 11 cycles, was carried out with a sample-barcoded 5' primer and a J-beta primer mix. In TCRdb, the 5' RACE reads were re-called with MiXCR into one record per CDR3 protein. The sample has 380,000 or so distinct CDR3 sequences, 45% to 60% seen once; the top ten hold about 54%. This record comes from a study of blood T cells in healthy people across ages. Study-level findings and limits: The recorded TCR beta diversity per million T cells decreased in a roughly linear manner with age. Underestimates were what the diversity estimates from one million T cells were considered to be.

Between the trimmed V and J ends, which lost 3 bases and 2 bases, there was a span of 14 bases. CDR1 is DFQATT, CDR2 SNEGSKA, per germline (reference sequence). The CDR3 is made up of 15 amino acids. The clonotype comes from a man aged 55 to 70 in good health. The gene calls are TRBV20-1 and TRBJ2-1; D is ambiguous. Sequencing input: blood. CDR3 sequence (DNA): TGCAGTGCTAGTCGAGCAGTAGTCCCCTACAATGAGCAGTTCTTC. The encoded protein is CSASRAVVPYNEQFF.